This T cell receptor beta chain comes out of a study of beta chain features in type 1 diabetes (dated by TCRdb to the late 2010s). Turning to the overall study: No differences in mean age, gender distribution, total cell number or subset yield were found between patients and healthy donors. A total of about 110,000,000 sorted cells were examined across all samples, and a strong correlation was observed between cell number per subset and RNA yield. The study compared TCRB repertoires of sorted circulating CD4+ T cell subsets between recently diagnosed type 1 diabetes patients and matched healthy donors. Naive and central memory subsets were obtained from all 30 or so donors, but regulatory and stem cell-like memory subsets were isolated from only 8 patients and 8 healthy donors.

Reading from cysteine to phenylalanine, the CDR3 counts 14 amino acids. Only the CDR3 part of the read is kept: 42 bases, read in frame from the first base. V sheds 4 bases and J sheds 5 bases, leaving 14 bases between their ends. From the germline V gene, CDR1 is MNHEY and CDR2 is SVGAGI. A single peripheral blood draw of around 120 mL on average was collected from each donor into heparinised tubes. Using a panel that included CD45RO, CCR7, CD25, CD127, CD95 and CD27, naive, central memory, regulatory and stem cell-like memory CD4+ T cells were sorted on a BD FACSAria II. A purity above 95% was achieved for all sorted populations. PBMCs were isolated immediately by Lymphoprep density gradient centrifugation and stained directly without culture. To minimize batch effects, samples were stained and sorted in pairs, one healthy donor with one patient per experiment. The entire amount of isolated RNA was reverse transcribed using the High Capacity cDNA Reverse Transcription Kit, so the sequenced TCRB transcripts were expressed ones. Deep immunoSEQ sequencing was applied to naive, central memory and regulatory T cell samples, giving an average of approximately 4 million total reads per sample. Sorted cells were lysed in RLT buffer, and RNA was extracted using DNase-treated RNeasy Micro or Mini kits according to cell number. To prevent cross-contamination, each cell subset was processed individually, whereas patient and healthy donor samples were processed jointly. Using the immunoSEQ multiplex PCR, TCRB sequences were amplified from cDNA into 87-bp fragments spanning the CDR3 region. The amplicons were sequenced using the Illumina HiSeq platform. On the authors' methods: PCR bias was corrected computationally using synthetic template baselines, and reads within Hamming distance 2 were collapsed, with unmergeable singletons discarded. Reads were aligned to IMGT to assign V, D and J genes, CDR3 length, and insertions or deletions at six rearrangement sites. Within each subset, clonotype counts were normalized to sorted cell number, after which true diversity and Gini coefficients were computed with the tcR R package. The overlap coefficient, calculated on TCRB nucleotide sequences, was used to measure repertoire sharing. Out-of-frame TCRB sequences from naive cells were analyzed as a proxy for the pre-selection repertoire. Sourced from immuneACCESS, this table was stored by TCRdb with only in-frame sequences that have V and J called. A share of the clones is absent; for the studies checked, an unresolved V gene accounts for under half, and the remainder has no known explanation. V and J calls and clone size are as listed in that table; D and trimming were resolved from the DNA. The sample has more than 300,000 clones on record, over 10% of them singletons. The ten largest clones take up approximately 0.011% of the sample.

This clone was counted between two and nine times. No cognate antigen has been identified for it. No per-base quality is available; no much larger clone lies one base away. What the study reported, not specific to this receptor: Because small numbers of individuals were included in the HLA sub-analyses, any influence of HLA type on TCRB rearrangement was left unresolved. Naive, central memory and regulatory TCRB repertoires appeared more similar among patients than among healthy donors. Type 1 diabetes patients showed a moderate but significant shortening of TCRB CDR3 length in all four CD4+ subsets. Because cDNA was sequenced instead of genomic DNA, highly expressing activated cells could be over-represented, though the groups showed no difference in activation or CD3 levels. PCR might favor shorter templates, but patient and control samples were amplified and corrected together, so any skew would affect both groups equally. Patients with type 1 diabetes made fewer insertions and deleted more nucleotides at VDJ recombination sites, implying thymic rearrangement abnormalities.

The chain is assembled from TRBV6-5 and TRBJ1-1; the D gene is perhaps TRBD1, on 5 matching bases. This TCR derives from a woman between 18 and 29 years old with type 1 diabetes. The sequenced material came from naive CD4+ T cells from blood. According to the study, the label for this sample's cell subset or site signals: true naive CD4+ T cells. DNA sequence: TGTGCCAGCAGTTTGGGACGGGGGAGGACTGAAGCTTTCTTT. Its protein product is CASSLGRGRTEAFF.